The source of this T cell receptor (beta chain) is a study of blood T cell repertoires in COVID-19 (TCRdb year 2020). Study-wide context: Collaborator samples came from the United States, Italy and Spain and covered acute and convalescent phases of COVID-19. The prospective study material was composed of cDNA or gDNA derived from T cells, B-cell-depleted T cells, or PBMCs. The dataset comprised deeply sampled blood TCRbeta repertoires from subjects exposed to, actively infected with, or recovered from COVID-19. A freely available public database, intended as a resource for researchers studying the immune response to SARS-CoV-2, is where the repertoires were released. The samples were drawn from the first 160 participants of the ongoing ImmuneRACE study and from 950 to 1,500 subjects provided by 6 global collaborators. Sample metadata almost always included a de-identified subject ID, COVID-19 status, age in years and sex. Where available, HLA class I and class II types were obtained from metadata supplied by the sample provider rather than from assay-based typing.

From its cysteine to its phenylalanine, the CDR3 spans 15 amino acids. Only the CDR3 DNA stays, 45 bases, in frame from base 1. V is shortened by 4 bases, J by 1 base, and the region joining them spans 12 bases. The germline V gene (reference sequence) specifies LGHDT as CDR1 and YNNKEL as CDR2. One collaborating source in Seattle enrolled patients during active infection and followed them longitudinally through the course of disease. Each collaborating institution followed its own protocols to collect whole blood in K2EDTA tubes. For TCRbeta analysis, collaborators shipped samples in one of three forms: frozen whole blood, isolated PBMCs, or DNA extracted from either of those sample types. What the authors observed across the whole study: How much clinical and demographic metadata was included differed by source and by participant, and the metadata was provided uncurated.

TCRbeta CDR3 regions were amplified from genomic DNA using the immunoSEQ Assay, a bias-controlled multiplex PCR. In the authors' own workflow: The number of nucleated cells in each sample was estimated from the amplification of reference gene primers within the assay. To quantify the absolute abundance of each unique TCRbeta CDR3 rearrangement, sequence reads were collapsed and filtered. For each sample, productive Simpson clonality was calculated as the square root of Simpson's diversity index across productive rearrangements. TCRdb carries this immuneACCESS record with in-frame sequences only. Its versions omit some clonotypes, under half of them owing to an unresolved V gene in the studies checked, with the rest unexplained. V, J and clone size are those of that table, while D and trimming were read from the DNA. A total of almost 300,000 clones appear in this sample, 85% to 90% of them only once. Of the sample, roughly 11% is held by the ten largest clones.

In regard to this clone: Its recognized antigen is unknown. No much larger clone exists at a distance of one base, and base qualities are not known.

The TCR comes from a woman aged 25 to 45 with COVID-19, enrolled during active disease. The chain joins TRBV3-1 (or the pseudogene TRBV3-2) to TRBJ2-3, with TRBD2 as a weak D call on 5 bases. Sequenced sample: peripheral blood. At the DNA level, the sequence is TGTGCCAGCAGCCCCTCCCTGCGGGGCACAGATACGCAGTATTTT. Translated, this gives CASSPSLRGTDTQYF.